This TCR beta chain is drawn from a study of cytomegalovirus exposure and HLA in healthy donors (dated by TCRdb to about 2017). Background for the entire study: According to an earlier analysis of around 600 of the donors, 150 million to 200 million T cells yielded roughly 110 million unique TCR beta sequences and about 300 Gb of sequence data. About 280 gigabases of sequencing data and around 85 million unique TCR sequences made up an early release that covered approximately 700 HLA-typed donors. Of the roughly 400 genotyped donors, 75% to 85% were placed in the genetic ancestry cluster associated with self-reported Caucasian donors. The study aimed to test whether signatures of past pathogen exposure could be identified by cataloging public T cell receptors. The study used immunosequencing to profile the T cell repertoires of approximately 690 subjects and linked those repertoires to cytomegalovirus serostatus. A separate validation cohort of 100 to 150 different subjects was used in addition to the roughly 620-subject first cohort. The study combined high-throughput TCR immunosequencing, statistical association of individual TCRs with disease status, and machine learning to predict cytomegalovirus infection status. A later analysis re-analyzed previously published TCR beta repertoires from 666 donors and added high-resolution HLA genotyping to study TCR occurrence patterns. In the later analysis, no new phenotypic data were used to find candidate immune exposures; instead, reliance was placed on TCR beta sequences and their occurrence across donors. To decide whether each TCR beta V gene segment behaved as functional or pseudogenic, an earlier analysis of approximately 620 of the donors relied on high-throughput TCR beta sequencing. Donor age, sex, ethnicity and CMV serostatus were compiled alongside the repertoire data. A later genetic analysis took genome-wide SNP genotypes for about 65% of the 666 donors and used that subset as a discovery cohort. Every discovery cohort repertoire had been produced on one sequencing platform. HLA typing covered class I and class II loci at four-digit resolution. The number of typed donors differed by locus: about 629-640 for A, B, C, DRB1 and DQB1; 500 to 550 for DQA1; some 610 for DPA1; and about 470 for DPB1. Roughly five DR-DQ haplotypes were handled as single units for association and clustering because linkage in the cohort was strong. Among 300 to 500 genotyped donors of the cohort, an average of roughly 230,000 unique TCR beta nucleotide sequences was sequenced per donor, of which about 19% were non-productive.

The library relied on the immunoSEQ multiplex PCR assay. A mixture of 60 forward primers for TCR Vbeta segments and 13 reverse primers for TCR Jbeta segments was used in the multiplex PCR. Amplification of the CDR3 region of rearranged TCR beta genes was performed with a multiplex PCR assay on genomic DNA. Amplified TCR beta libraries were sequenced as 87-base-pair reads on the Illumina HiSeq System. The published analysis was carried out like this. Across the 670 or so repertoires, a later analysis counted roughly 84 million unique TCR beta chains, roughly 11 million of which were shared by at least two donors. A nearest-neighbor algorithm error-corrected the raw reads and collapsed the reads into unique sequences, merging closely related sequences to remove PCR and sequencing errors. V, D and J gene segments were assigned by aligning CDR3 sequences to IMGT reference sequences. For a sequence to be retained, at least a six-nucleotide match to both a V gene segment and a J gene segment was required. Rearrangements were called productive when the CDR3 lacked stop codons and stayed in frame with V and J; all others were non-productive. CDR3 was defined by IMGT convention, running from the second conserved V-encoded cysteine to the conserved J-encoded phenylalanine. The earlier analysis of some 580 of the donors excluded any sequence lacking an unambiguous match to a single V gene segment. An earlier analysis of a few hundred of the donors classified V segments as functional when productive rearrangements were above 56.7% and as segregating when the standard deviation between donors was above 5%. A statistical classification framework was built for diagnosing cytomegalovirus status from the catalog of TCR beta chain sequences. A later analysis assigned V and J genes by comparing TCR nucleotide sequences with IMGT/GENE-DB human TR gene sequences. In a later analysis, CDR3 sequences and most-parsimonious VDJ recombination scenarios were assigned using the TCRdist pipeline. A later analysis defined each TCR beta chain by its CDR3 amino acid sequence plus V-gene family, and excluded reads lacking a unique V-gene family. In a later analysis, around 600 highly shared, low-generation-probability nucleotide sequences were removed to address suspected cross-contamination and a sequencing artifact. A later analysis calculated a clonal expansion index for each public chain from normalized within-repertoire ranks of inferred template counts. A later analysis computed generation probabilities with a VDJ recombination model fitted to out-of-frame rearrangements, and checked the results against IGoR. Hypergeometric tests were used in a later analysis to score TCR-TCR, TCR-HLA and TCR-CMV co-occurrence, with a repertoire-size bias correction applied to the TCR pairs. A later analysis estimated false discovery rates by permuting HLA or CMV assignments 20 times. In a later analysis, co-occurring TCRs were grouped with DBSCAN, and TCRdist sequence similarity was added when clustering was performed within HLA-allele-positive subsets. Repertoires with fewer than 30,000 or more than 120,000 public chains, plus five repertoires with anomalous nucleotide sharing, were excluded from co-occurrence clustering. The source is immuneACCESS, and TCRdb retained only in-frame sequences with V and J called. Part of the clones is not carried over; for the studies checked, unresolved V genes explain less than half of this, and the remainder is unexplained. The V and J calls and clone size are taken from that table; D and trimming were inferred from the DNA. The sample table records approximately 220,000 clones; around four fifths of these occur just once. The ten largest clones represent 0.71% of the sample.

The cohort consisted of 600 to 750 healthy bone marrow donors. At the time of sampling, all cohort members were nominally healthy, though unrecorded immune exposures were likely present. The donor was CMV seronegative and belonged to the group of 352 seronegative cohort members. A peripheral blood sample was collected from each donor, and TCR beta sequencing was performed on peripheral blood mononuclear cells. The Qiagen DNeasy Blood Extraction Kit was used to extract genomic DNA from the blood cell samples. Regarding this clone: Its antigen is not yet known. No base qualities exist here, and no much larger clone lies one base off it.

Results and caveats for the whole study, not just this receptor: Because counts were too low, roughly 17 rarely observed V segments, including chromosome 9 orphons, were left out of the earlier analysis of approximately 500 of the donors. The only immune exposure information available for the cohort was CMV serostatus. Specific HLA alleles were associated with around 18,000 TCR beta sequences at a false discovery rate of 0.05 in a later analysis. The presence/absence analyses assumed that sequencing depth was roughly uniform across donors, and that assumption may not be true. A further reported finding was that TCR beta sequences accurately predicted the HLA-A and HLA-B alleles for most subjects in the first cohort. Linkage disequilibrium might explain the correlated functional status among segregating V segments, but an unknown experimental factor could not be ruled out. The classifier was reported to diagnose cytomegalovirus status with high specificity and sensitivity in both the original cohort and the validation cohort. HLA typing was unavailable for some donors at each locus, so association tests used only the typed subset. V-gene and J-gene trimming of TCR beta chains was associated with a missense DCLRE1C variant in a later genetic analysis, and the association was replicated in an independent cohort. The sequencing pipeline was judged likely to have produced a cluster of highly shared sequence variants as a technical artifact. According to a later analysis, most CMV-associated TCR beta chains appeared to be HLA-restricted, and the HLA associations seemed to be driven largely by CMV exposure. A total of fewer than 200 TCR beta chains were listed by the study as associated with cytomegalovirus. An earlier analysis of approximately 590 of the donors showed that most TCR beta V segments appeared in productive rearrangements either about 90% or about 30% of the time, which broadly matched IMGT annotations. In a later analysis, HLA-associated TCR beta chains showed more clonal expansion and lower generation probabilities than non-associated chains that were equally common. In vitro tests confirmed that three of the cytomegalovirus-associated TCR beta chains recognize cytomegalovirus antigens. In a later analysis, the rate of TCR association differed among HLA loci, with DRB1 alleles having the most associated TCRs and HLA-C alleles having the fewest. This cohort had only TCR beta chains sequenced, and the lack of alpha or paired-chain data limited which features could be detected. In a later analysis, several top co-occurrence clusters were reported to appear linked to parvovirus B19, influenza, CMV and Epstein-Barr virus. The authors suggested that the approach could potentially be generalized to other disease states and immunological phenotypes. Assigning TCR associations to individual alleles was difficult when HLA alleles, especially DR and DQ, strongly co-occurred. While some public TCRs were present in many individuals, most TCR sequences turned up only very rarely across donors. According to a later genetic analysis, donors in an Asian-associated ancestry cluster had fewer N-insertions in productive TCRs than the approximately 690-donor mean.

The clonotype was recovered from a boy between 2 and 15 years old in good health and CMV-seronegative. Specimen: PBMCs.

The DNA reads TGTGCCAGCAGCCCCCGAGGGGGCGAGACCCAGTACTTC. The resulting protein is CASSPRGGETQYF. The chain was built from TRBV13 and TRBJ2-5, with 7 bases matching TRBD1. The V end gives up 5 bases and the J end 5 bases, leaving 5 bases in the junction not matched to a gene. From the germline V gene (reference sequence), CDR1 is PRHDT and CDR2 is FYEKMQ. The CDR3 contains 13 residues, cysteine and phenylalanine counted. Of all the DNA, just the CDR3 is kept, 39 bases in frame from base 1.